This T cell receptor (beta chain) was obtained from a study of blood T cells in healthy people across ages. Study findings and constraints: More naive CD4+ cells and higher diversity marked long-lived donors relative to aged donors.

Primers used in a second PCR of about 6 to 11 cycles were a sample-barcoded 5' primer and a J-beta primer mix. TCRdb re-analysed the 5' RACE reads in MiXCR, keeping a single row per CDR3 protein. Found here are 850,000 to 1,300,000 distinct CDR3 sequences, more than 40% of them singletons; the top ten hold under 20%. Concerning this clonotype itself: Its antigen is currently unknown.

The CDR3 runs 16 residues. The V gene is TRBV21-1, the J gene TRBJ2-6; the D call in the table, TRBD1, was not verified against the DNA. TRBV21-1 is a documented pseudogene. The receptor's source is a woman aged 55-75 years in good health. Source material: blood. The DNA for the CDR3 is TGTGCCAGAGCACGGACAGTAAACTCTGGGGCCAACGTCCTGACTTTC. As protein: CARARTVNSGANVLTF.